What follows are 30 T cell receptor beta chains derived from one specimen sequenced in a study of T cell repertoires in cytomegalovirus infection. TCRdb ran MiXCR on the reads and lists one entry per CDR3 protein. This sample has hundreds of thousands of distinct CDR3 sequences; around a sixth occur once, and the top ten carry 9.5% to 15%. The sample consisted of PBMCs. The receptors derive from a human donor in good health (CMV status not recorded). Some clones in this sample may be carry-over from other donors' samples.

Written as DNA, the CDR3 is TGTGCCAGCAGCCCAGACAGTCTAACGGGCTACACCTTC. Its protein product is CASSPDSLTGYTF. The V call is TRBV25-1, the J call TRBJ1-2, with D possibly being TRBD1 (5 bases). V was cut by 6 bases and J by 8 bases, with 16 bases left in between. This CDR3 region has 13 residues. The germline V gene has CDR1 MGHDK and CDR2 SYGVNS.

This clonotype was seen at least ten times. The rearrangement links TRBV20-1 to TRBJ2-6, with TRBD1 identical over 9 bases. V was pared by 4 bases and J by 1 base, with 5 bases of the junction left unmatched. Germline V gene lookup returns CDR1 DFQATT and CDR2 SNEGSKA (reference sequence). CDR3 size: 16 residues. The CDR3 reads CSATDRGVSGANVLTF. In DNA, the CDR3 is TGCAGTGCTACGGACAGGGGAGTATCTGGGGCCAACGTCCTGACTTTC.

At least ten counts were recorded for this clonotype. The J gene is TRBJ2-1, the V gene TRBV6-1; 10 bases line up with TRBD2. The V gene end was trimmed by 4 bases and the J gene end by 8 bases; junction bases not matched to a gene: 8. Germline V gene data show CDR1 as MNHNS and CDR2 as SASEGT. CDR3 length: 15 amino acids. The CDR3 spells CASSGTAGGFDEQFF. In DNA form, the CDR3 reads TGTGCCAGCAGTGGAACAGCGGGGGGGTTCGATGAGCAGTTCTTC.

This clonotype was counted many times. The gene calls are TRBV7-8 and TRBJ1-2, with a possible D match to TRBD1 (6 bases). The CDR3 is made up of 15 amino acids. Germline CDR1 reads SGHVS; CDR2 reads FQNEAQ. V lost 3 bases and J 7 bases, leaving 18 bases between the germline ends. CDR3 DNA: TGTGCCAGCAGCTTTGGGTTGGGGGCGAGTCCTGGCTACACCTTC. This gives the protein CASSFGLGASPGYTF.

This clonotype was seen only a few times. The chain couples TRBV29-1 to TRBJ2-3; 9 bases are a match to TRBD1. V lost 5 bases and J lost 4; bases outside the gene matches: 7. Germline V gives CDR1 SQVTM, CDR2 ANQGSEA. The length of the CDR3 is 14 residues. CDR3 sequence: CSVFGTGYSDTQYF. In DNA form, the CDR3 reads TGCAGCGTTTTCGGGACAGGGTATTCAGATACGCAGTATTTT.

The J gene is TRBJ2-1, the V gene TRBV18; D is perhaps TRBD2 (6 bases). V was trimmed by 1 base and J by 8 bases, leaving 12 bases between them. This CDR3 has 14 amino acids. The germline gives CDR1 KGHSH, CDR2 LQKENI. CDR3 in DNA: TGTGCCAGCTCACCACGGGAGGTTCATTATGAGCAGTTCTTC. It specifies CASSPREVHYEQFF.

This clonotype was picked up many times. The chain employs TRBV6-1 and TRBJ1-4, with D possibly TRBD1 on 6 matching bases. Germline V gene data show CDR1 as MNHNS and CDR2 as SASEGT. Trimming pared 5 bases from V and 5 bases from J, leaving 18 bases between. This CDR3 comprises 16 residues. The CDR3 sequence is CASSQGPGTLNEKLFF. The DNA of the CDR3 is TGTGCCAGCAGTCAGGGACCGGGGACACTCAATGAAAAACTGTTTTTT.

The V and J genes are TRBV7-9 and TRBJ1-4, with D unresolved. The germline CDR1 and CDR2 sequences are SEHNR and FQNEAQ (reference sequence). There are 14 residues in the CDR3. Trimming pared 5 bases from V and 7 bases from J, leaving 14 bases between. This CDR3 is CASSPAGSGEKLFF. The CDR3 nucleotides read TGTGCCAGCAGCCCCGCCGGTTCCGGTGAAAAACTGTTTTTT.

This clonotype was picked up a small number of times. This chain connects TRBV12-3 or TRBV12-4 to TRBJ1-6, with TRBD1 as a possible D gene (6 bases). The CDR3 is 15 residues long. V lost 5 bases and J 10 bases, leaving 18 bases between the germline ends. The CDR3: CASSLNGQSSSPLHF. The CDR3 DNA sequence: TGTGCCAGCAGTCTCAACGGACAGTCAAGCTCACCCCTCCACTTT.

This clonotype occurred many times. The CDR3 spells CASSLVQSLTKNIQYF. The CDR3 nucleotides are TGTGCCAGCAGCTTAGTACAGAGTCTAACCAAAAACATTCAGTACTTC. The chain has TRBV7-2 and TRBJ2-4; D is unclear. V lost 1 base, J lost 2 bases, and 12 bases lay in between. The CDR3 contains 16 residues. Germline lookup yields CDR1 SGHTA and CDR2 FQGNSA. Looking up the rest from reference TRBV7-2 and TRBJ2-4 gives the full variable domain: GAGVSQSPSNKVTEKGKDVELRCDPISGHTALYWYRQSLGQGLEFLIYFQGNSAPDKSGLPSDRFSAERTGGSVSTLTIQRTQQEDSAVYLCASSLVQSLTKNIQYFGAGTRLSVL.

This clonotype was detected only a few times. This chain connects TRBV6-2 or TRBV6-3 to TRBJ2-1; TRBD2 is a possible D gene (5 bases). Trimming shortened V by 9 bases and J by 2 bases, and 14 bases separated the two germline ends. The CDR3 contains 14 residues. Germline loops: CDR1 MNHEY, CDR2 SVGEGT. CDR3 nucleotide sequence: TGTGCCAGTCGAAGTAGCGTGGCCTACAATGAGCAGTTCTTC. Amino acids: CASRSSVAYNEQFF.

The rearrangement links TRBV6-5 to TRBJ1-2, with D tentatively TRBD1 (5 bases). The CDR3 length is 15 residues. V was cut by 9 bases and J by 4 bases, with 21 bases left in between. Germline V gives CDR1 MNHEY, CDR2 SVGAGI. CDR3 loop: CARTARTRAPYGYTF. CDR3 sequence (DNA): TGTGCCAGAACAGCGCGGACCAGGGCCCCCTATGGCTACACCTTC.

V and J are TRBV20-1 and TRBJ1-1; a weak D match, TRBD1 (5 bases). CDR1 and CDR2 from the germline V gene are DFQATT and SNEGSKA (reference sequence). This CDR3 contains 12 residues. Trimming pared 6 bases from V and 3 bases from J, leaving 11 bases between. The CDR3, as DNA: TGCAGTGCCGCCGGGGGTCACACTGAAGCTTTCTTT. Translating gives CSAAGGHTEAFF.

V is TRBV5-1 and J is TRBJ2-3; 11 nucleotides align to TRBD2. In germline, CDR1 is SGHRS, CDR2 YFSETQ. With V trimmed by 4 bases and J by 4 bases, 5 bases remained unmatched. The CDR3 totals 15 residues. In DNA form, the CDR3 reads TGCGCCAGCAGCGTCCTAGCGGGGGGCCCAGATACGCAGTATTTT. This codes for CASSVLAGGPDTQYF.

This clonotype was found many times. The V call is TRBV7-2, the J call TRBJ2-2, with 7 bases that match TRBD1. The V segment lost 5 bases and the J segment 0 bases; nucleotides outside the gene matches: 3. Germline loops: CDR1 SGHTA, CDR2 FQGNSA. This CDR3 region has 15 residues. The CDR3, as DNA: TGTGCCAGCAGCCAGACAGGGTCGAACACCGGGGAGCTGTTTTTT. It specifies CASSQTGSNTGELFF. Full variable domain (rest looked up from reference TRBV7-2 and TRBJ2-2): GAGVSQSPSNKVTEKGKDVELRCDPISGHTALYWYRQSLGQGLEFLIYFQGNSAPDKSGLPSDRFSAERTGGSVSTLTIQRTQQEDSAVYLCASSQTGSNTGELFFGEGSRLTVL.

This clonotype appeared a few times. This rearrangement joins TRBV19 to TRBJ1-1; no firm D call. The ends were cut back, 6 bases at V and 1 base at J, with 9 bases in the middle. This CDR3 region has 13 residues. Germline V gives CDR1 LNHDA, CDR2 SQIVND (reference sequence). The CDR3 loop is CASRRVGNTEAFF. The CDR3 bases are TGTGCCAGTAGGAGGGTCGGGAACACTGAAGCTTTCTTT.

The table lists this clonotype with many counts. The chain links TRBV10-3 to TRBJ2-6; 11 bases line up with TRBD1. This CDR3 spans 16 amino acids. Germline trimming cut 10 bases from V and 4 bases from J; bases unmatched to any gene: 9. From germline, CDR1 is ENHRY and CDR2 SYGVKD. CDR3 loop: CATYGTGGSGANVLTF. The CDR3 DNA reads TGTGCCACGTACGGGACAGGGGGTTCGGGGGCCAACGTCCTGACTTTC.

This clonotype has only a few counts. The V gene is TRBV10-3, the J gene TRBJ1-6; no firm D call. V was clipped by 3 bases and J by 13 bases, with 10 bases between them. Per the germline V gene, CDR1 is ENHRY and CDR2 is SYGVKD. This CDR3 contains 12 residues. In DNA, the CDR3 is TGTGCCATCAGTGAAAGCCTGGGGCCCCTCCACTTT. This gives the protein CAISESLGPLHF.

In this sample, this clonotype turned up many times. The chain employs TRBV7-9 and TRBJ2-4; 7 bases map to TRBD1. The CDR3 has 19 amino acids. Trimming took 1 base from V and 2 from J; bases not matched to a gene: 14. Germline lookup yields CDR1 SEHNR and CDR2 FQNEAQ (reference sequence). In DNA form, the CDR3 reads TGTGCCAGCAGCTTAGTGGACGCCGGGACAGCTGAAACCAAAAACATTCAGTACTTC. Translation gives CASSLVDAGTAETKNIQYF.

This clonotype appeared many times. The V call is TRBV2, the J call TRBJ2-7; 10 bases align to TRBD1. There are 16 residues in the CDR3. V was clipped by 5 bases and J by 1 base; unmatched bases: 8. Germline V gene data show CDR1 as SNHLY and CDR2 as FYNNEI. As DNA, the CDR3 is TGTGCCAGCAGTCAACCTCCGGGACAGGGGTCCTACGAGCAGTACTTC. Encoded protein: CASSQPPGQGSYEQYF.

In its sample, this clonotype was seen many times. One junction end disagrees with the germline gene, perhaps due to a read error. The V and J genes are TRBV20-1 and TRBJ1-6; D not resolved. The CDR3 covers 16 residues. Germline V gives CDR1 DFQATT, CDR2 SNEGSKA (reference sequence). The CDR3, as DNA: TGCAGTGCTAGAGACCAGAGGTTCTCCAATAATTCACCCCTCCACTTT. Residues: CSARDQRFSNNSPLHF.

This chain joins TRBV7-3 and TRBJ2-1; no clear D. Germline-derived CDR1 and CDR2 are SGHTA and FQGTGA. The length of the CDR3 is 13 residues. The germline V and J ends were trimmed by 2 bases and 4 bases, with 6 bases remaining between them. The CDR3 coding sequence is TGTGCCAGCAGCTTATCCCCATACAATGAGCAGTTCTTC. Protein sequence: CASSLSPYNEQFF.

This clonotype showed up many times. V and J are TRBV12-3 or TRBV12-4 and TRBJ1-1; weak D call: TRBD1 (6 bases). The V gene lost 5 bases and the J gene lost 0 bases, with 16 bases spanning the gap. There are 16 residues in the CDR3. DNA of the CDR3: TGTGCCAGCAGTCCGGGGCAGGGGCGGGTGAACACTGAAGCTTTCTTT. Translation: CASSPGQGRVNTEAFF.

This clonotype was counted only a few times. V usage is TRBV7-9 and J usage is TRBJ1-6; D is undetermined. Germline CDR1 and CDR2: SEHNR and FQNEAQ (reference sequence). This CDR3 is built from 17 residues. V dropped 6 bases and J dropped 0 bases, with 15 bases sitting between them. This CDR3 is CASSPQAISSYNSPLHF. CDR3 coding DNA: TGTGCCAGCAGTCCTCAGGCGATCAGCTCCTATAATTCACCCCTCCACTTT.

This clonotype was detected a few times. CDR3 residues: CASSYSTGHTNSPLHF. The DNA for the CDR3 is TGTGCCAGCAGTTACTCGACGGGACACACTAATTCACCCCTCCACTTT. This rearrangement joins TRBV6-6 to TRBJ1-6, with D possibly being TRBD1 (6 bases). Germline-derived CDR1 and CDR2 are MNHNY and SVGAGI (reference sequence). The CDR3 has 16 residues. V lost 0 bases, J lost 6 bases, and 12 bases lay in between.

In this sample, this clonotype turned up many times. The chain carries TRBV7-8 and TRBJ1-5; a possible D gene is TRBD1 (5 bases). Trimming removed 5 bases at V and 2 bases at J, with 13 bases between. This CDR3 is 15 amino acids long. Germline CDR1 reads SGHVS; CDR2 reads FQNEAQ. The CDR3 sequence is CASSARGSGNQPQHF. CDR3 bases: TGTGCCAGCAGCGCTCGGGGGTCAGGCAATCAGCCCCAGCATTTT. Using reference TRBV7-8 and TRBJ1-5 for the parts outside the CDR3, the full variable domain is GAGVSQSPRYKVAKRGQDVALRCDPISGHVSLFWYQQALGQGPEFLTYFQNEAQLDKSGLPSDRFFAERPEGSVSTLKIQRTQQEDSAVYLCASSARGSGNQPQHFGDGTRLSIL.

This clonotype was detected a few times. The J gene is TRBJ2-7, the V gene TRBV11-3, with D tentatively TRBD1 (6 bases). Looked up from germline, CDR1 is SGHNT and CDR2 is YENEEA. The CDR3 extends over 13 amino acids. The germline V and J ends were trimmed by 3 bases and 4 bases, with 10 bases remaining between them. The CDR3, as DNA: TGTGCCAGCAGCTTGCAGGGGACGTACGAGCAGTACTTC. Translated, it gives CASSLQGTYEQYF. Based on the CDR3 plus reference TRBV11-3 and TRBJ2-7, the full variable domain is EAGVVQSPRYKIIEKKQPVAFWCNPISGHNTLYWYLQNLGQGPELLIRYENEEAVDDSQLPKDRFSAERLKGVDSTLKIQPAELGDSAVYLCASSLQGTYEQYFGPGTRLTVT.

This chain links TRBV20-1 with TRBJ2-3; 8 nucleotides line up with TRBD1. Germline trimming cut 3 bases from V and 2 bases from J; bases unmatched to any gene: 7. Germline V gene lookup returns CDR1 DFQATT and CDR2 SNEGSKA (reference sequence). This CDR3 contains 15 residues. In nucleotides, the CDR3 is TGCAGTGCTAGTAAGGACAGGGTCATCACAGATACGCAGTATTTT. Amino acid sequence: CSASKDRVITDTQYF.

This sequence joins TRBV5-5 and TRBJ2-2, with 7 bases matching TRBD1. This CDR3 has 15 residues. Germline-derived CDR1 and CDR2 are SGHKS and YYEKEE (reference sequence). With V trimmed by 3 bases and J by 2 bases, 4 bases remained unmatched. CDR3 bases: TGTGCCAGCAGCTCCGGACAGGAAAACACCGGGGAGCTGTTTTTT. Translated, it gives CASSSGQENTGELFF.

This clonotype was observed at least ten times. The chain's CDR3 is CASSYNRGHSPLHF. Here the CDR3 DNA reads TGTGCCAGCAGTTACAACAGGGGGCATTCACCCCTCCACTTT. The chain uses TRBV6-5 and TRBJ1-6; 9 nucleotides agree with TRBD1. The CDR3 spans 14 residues. V shed 2 bases and J 8 bases; nucleotides not matched to a gene: 1. CDR1 MNHEY and CDR2 SVGAGI come from the germline V gene.